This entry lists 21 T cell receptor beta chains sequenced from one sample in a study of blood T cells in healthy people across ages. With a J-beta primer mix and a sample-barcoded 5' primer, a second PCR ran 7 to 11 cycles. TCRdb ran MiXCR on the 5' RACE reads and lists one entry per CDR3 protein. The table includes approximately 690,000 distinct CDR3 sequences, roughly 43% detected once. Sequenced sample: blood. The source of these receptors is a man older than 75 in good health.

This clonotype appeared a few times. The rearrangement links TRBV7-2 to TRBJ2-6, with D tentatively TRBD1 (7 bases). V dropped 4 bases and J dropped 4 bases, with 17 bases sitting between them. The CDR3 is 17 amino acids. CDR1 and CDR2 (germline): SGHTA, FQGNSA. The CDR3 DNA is TGTGCCAGCAGCTCAGAACAGGGGACTGTGGGGGCCAACGTCCTGACTTTC. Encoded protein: CASSSEQGTVGANVLTF.

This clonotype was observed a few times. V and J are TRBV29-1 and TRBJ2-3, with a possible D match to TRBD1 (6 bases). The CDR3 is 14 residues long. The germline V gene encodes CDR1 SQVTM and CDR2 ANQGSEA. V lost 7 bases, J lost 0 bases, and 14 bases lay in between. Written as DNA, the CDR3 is TGCAGCGGACTCACAGGGTTCAGCACAGATACGCAGTATTTT. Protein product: CSGLTGFSTDTQYF.

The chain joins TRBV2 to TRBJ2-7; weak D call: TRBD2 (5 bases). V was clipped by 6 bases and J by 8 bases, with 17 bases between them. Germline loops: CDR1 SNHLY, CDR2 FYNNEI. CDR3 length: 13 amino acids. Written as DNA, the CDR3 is TGTGCCAGCAGGGGTACTAGGGAAGAGAAGCAGTACTTC. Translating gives CASRGTREEKQYF.

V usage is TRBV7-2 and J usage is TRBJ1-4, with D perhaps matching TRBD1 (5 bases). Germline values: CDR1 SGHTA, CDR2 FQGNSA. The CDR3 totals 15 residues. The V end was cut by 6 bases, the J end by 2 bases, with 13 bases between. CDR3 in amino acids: CASRNLGDTNEKLFF. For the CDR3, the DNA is TGTGCCAGCAGGAACTTAGGGGATACTAATGAAAAACTGTTTTTT.

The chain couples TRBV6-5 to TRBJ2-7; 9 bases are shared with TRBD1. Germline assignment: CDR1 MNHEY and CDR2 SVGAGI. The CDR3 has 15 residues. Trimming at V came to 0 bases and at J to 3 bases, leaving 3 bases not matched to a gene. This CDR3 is CASSYSDRGNYEQYF. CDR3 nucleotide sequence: TGTGCCAGCAGTTACTCGGACAGGGGTAACTACGAGCAGTACTTC.

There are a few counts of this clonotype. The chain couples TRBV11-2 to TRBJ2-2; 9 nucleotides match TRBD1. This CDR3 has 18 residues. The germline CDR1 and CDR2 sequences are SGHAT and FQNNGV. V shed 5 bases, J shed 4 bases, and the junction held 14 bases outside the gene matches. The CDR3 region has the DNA TGTGCCAGCAGCATCCCCGACAGGGGGAGGGCCACCACCGGGGAGCTGTTTTTT. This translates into CASSIPDRGRATTGELFF.

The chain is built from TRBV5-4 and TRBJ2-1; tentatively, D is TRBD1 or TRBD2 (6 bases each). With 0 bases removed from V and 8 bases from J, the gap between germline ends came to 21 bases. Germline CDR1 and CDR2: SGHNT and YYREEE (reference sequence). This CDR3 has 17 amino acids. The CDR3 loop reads CASSLGYLGGPVDEQFF. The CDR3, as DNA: TGTGCCAGCAGCTTGGGGTACCTCGGGGGCCCCGTAGATGAGCAGTTCTTC.

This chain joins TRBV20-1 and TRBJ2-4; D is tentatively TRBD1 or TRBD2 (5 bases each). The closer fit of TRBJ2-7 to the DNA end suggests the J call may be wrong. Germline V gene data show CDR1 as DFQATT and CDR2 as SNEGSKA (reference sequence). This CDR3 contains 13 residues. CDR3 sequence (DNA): TGCAGTGCCCGGGGCAGGGAATCGTACGAGCAGTACTTC. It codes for CSARGRESYEQYF.

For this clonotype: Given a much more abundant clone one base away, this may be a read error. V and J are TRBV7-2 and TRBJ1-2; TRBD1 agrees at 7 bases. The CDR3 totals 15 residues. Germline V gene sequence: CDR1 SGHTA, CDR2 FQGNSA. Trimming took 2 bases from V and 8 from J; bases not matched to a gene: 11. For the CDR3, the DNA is TGTGCCAGCAGCTTAACGTTCGGCCAGGGGGACGGCTACACCTTC. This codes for CASSLTFGQGDGYTF.

Here the CDR3 reads CASSPLQRAQETQYF. The CDR3 nucleotides are TGTGCCAGCTCACCATTACAGCGGGCCCAAGAGACCCAGTACTTC. This chain uses TRBV18 with TRBJ2-5; weak D call: TRBD2 (6 bases). Per germline, CDR1 KGHSH and CDR2 LQKENI. The CDR3 covers 15 residues. Trimming left V 2 bases short and J 1 base short, with 11 bases between. Supplemented by reference TRBV18 and TRBJ2-5, the full variable domain reads NAGVMQNPRHLVRRRGQEARLRCSPMKGHSHVYWYRQLPEEGLKFMVYLQKENIIDESGMPKERFSAEFPKEGPSILRIQQVVRGDSAAYFCASSPLQRAQETQYFGPGTRLLVL.

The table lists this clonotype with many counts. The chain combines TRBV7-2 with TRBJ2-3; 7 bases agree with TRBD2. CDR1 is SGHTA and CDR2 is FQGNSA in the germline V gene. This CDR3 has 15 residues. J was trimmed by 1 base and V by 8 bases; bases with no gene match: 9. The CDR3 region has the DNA TGTGCCAGCGTGTGGGGCGGGAGAGGCACAGATACGCAGTATTTT. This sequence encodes CASVWGGRGTDTQYF.

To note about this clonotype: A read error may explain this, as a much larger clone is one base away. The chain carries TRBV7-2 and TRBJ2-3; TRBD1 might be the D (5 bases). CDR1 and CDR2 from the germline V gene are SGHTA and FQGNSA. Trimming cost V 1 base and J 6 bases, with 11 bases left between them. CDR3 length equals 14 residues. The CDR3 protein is CASSLGPGIDTQYF. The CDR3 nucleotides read TGTGCCAGCAGCTTAGGACCAGGGATCGATACGCAGTATTTT.

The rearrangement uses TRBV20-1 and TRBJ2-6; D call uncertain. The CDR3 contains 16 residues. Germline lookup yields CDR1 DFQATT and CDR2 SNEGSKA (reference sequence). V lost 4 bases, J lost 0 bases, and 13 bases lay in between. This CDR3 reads CSAIKGRVSGANVLTF. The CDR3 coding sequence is TGCAGTGCTATCAAGGGAAGGGTCTCTGGGGCCAACGTCCTGACTTTC.

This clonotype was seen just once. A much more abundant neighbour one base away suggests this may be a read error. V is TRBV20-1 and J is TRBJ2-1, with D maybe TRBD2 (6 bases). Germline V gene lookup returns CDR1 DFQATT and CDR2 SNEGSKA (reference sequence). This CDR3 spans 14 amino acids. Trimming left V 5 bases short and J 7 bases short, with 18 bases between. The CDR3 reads CSAAGGEIPNEQFF. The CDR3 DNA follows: TGCAGTGCTGCCGGCGGGGAAATCCCGAATGAGCAGTTCTTC.

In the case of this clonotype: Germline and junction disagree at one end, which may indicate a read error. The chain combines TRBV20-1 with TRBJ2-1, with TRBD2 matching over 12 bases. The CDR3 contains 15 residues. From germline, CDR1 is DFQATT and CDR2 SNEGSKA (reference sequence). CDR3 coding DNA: TGCAGTGCTAGTACGGGACTAGCGGGCGACGGGGAGCTGTTCTTC. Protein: CSASTGLAGDGELFF.

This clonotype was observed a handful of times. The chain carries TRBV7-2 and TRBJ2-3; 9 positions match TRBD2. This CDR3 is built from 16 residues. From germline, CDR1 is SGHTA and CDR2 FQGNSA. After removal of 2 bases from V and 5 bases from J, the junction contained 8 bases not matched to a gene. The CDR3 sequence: CASSLSAGGPGDTQYF. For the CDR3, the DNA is TGTGCCAGCAGCTTAAGTGCGGGAGGGCCGGGAGATACGCAGTATTTT.

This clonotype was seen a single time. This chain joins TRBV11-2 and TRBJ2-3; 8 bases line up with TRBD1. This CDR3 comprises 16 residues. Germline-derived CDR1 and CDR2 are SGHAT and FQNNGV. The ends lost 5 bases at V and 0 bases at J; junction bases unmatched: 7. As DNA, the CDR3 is TGTGCCAGCAGCCCTAGGACAGGGCTTAGCACAGATACGCAGTATTTT. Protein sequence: CASSPRTGLSTDTQYF.

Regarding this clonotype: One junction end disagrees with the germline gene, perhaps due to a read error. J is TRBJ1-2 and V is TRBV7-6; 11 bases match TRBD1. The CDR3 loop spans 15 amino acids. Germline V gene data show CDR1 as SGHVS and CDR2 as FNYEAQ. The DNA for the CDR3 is TGTGCCGGCAGCATAGGGACAGGGGGGGTCTATGGCTACACCTTC. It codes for CAGSIGTGGVYGYTF.

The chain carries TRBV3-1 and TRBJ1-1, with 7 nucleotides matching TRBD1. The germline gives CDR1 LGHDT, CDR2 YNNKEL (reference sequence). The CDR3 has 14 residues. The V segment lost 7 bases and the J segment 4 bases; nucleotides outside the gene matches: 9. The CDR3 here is CASIPQQGGTEAFF. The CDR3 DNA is TGTGCCAGCATACCTCAGCAGGGGGGCACTGAAGCTTTCTTT.

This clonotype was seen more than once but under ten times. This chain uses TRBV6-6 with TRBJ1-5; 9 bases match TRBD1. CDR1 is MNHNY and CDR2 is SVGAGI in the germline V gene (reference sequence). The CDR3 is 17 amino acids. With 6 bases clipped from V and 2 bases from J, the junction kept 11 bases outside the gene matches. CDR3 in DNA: TGTGCCAGCAGCACTGGGACAGGGACGGTCGGCAATCAGCCCCAGCATTTT. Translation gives CASSTGTGTVGNQPQHF.

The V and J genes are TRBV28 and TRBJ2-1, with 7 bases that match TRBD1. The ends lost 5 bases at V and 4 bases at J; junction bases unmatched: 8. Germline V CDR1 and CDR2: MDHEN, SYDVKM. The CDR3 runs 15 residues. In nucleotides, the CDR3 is TGTGCCAGCAGTAAATCGACAGGGTCTTACAATGAGCAGTTCTTC. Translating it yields CASSKSTGSYNEQFF.